This record concerns one T cell receptor (beta chain) sequence. This CDR3 has 15 amino acids. V shed 4 bases and J 2 bases; nucleotides not matched to a gene: 3. Germline V lookup: CDR1 SGHTA, CDR2 FQGTGA. This entry comes from a study of control samples from healthy donors and cancer patients. Some clones are missing from TCRdb's copy, which holds only in-frame ones; the method was immunoSEQ multiplex PCR. The table includes 150,000 to 200,000 clones, 90% to 95% detected once. The chain couples TRBV7-3 to TRBJ2-1; 9 positions agree with TRBD2. Sequenced sample: blood. The TCR sequence derives from a young man in good health. CDR3 sequence (DNA): TGTGCCAGCAGCTCAGCGGGGGGCCCCTACAATGAGCAGTTCTTC. Translation: CASSSAGGPYNEQFF.